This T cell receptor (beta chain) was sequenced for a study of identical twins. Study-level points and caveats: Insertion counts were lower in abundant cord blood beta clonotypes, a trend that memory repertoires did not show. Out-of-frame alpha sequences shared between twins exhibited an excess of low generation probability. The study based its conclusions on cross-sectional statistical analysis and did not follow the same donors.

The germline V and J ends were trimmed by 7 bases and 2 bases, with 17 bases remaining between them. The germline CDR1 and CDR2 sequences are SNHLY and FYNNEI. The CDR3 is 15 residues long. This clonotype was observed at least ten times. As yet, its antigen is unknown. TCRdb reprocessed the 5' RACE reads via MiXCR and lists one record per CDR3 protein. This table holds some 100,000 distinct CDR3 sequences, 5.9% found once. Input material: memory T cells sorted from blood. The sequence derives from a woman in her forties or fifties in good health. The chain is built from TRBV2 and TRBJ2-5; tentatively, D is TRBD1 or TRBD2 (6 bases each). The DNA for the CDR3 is TGTGCCAGCACCAGGCAAGGGGGAGGACAAGAGACCCAGTACTTC. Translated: CASTRQGGGQETQYF.